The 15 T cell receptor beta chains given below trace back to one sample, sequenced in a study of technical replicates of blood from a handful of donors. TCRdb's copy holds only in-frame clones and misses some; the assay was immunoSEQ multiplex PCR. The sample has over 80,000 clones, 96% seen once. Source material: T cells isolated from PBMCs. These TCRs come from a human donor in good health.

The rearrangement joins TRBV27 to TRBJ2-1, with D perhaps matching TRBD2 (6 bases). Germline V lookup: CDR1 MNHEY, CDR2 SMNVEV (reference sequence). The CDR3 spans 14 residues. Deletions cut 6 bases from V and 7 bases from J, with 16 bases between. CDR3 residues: CASRVGTAGNEQFF. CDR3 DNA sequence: TGTGCCAGCAGAGTTGGGACCGCGGGAAATGAGCAGTTCTTC.

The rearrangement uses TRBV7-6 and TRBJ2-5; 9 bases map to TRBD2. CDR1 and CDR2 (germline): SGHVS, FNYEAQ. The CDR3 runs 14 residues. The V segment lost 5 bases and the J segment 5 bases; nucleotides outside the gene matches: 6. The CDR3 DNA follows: TGTGCCAGCAGCGCCGGACTAGCGAGGGAGACCCAGTACTTC. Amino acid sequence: CASSAGLARETQYF.

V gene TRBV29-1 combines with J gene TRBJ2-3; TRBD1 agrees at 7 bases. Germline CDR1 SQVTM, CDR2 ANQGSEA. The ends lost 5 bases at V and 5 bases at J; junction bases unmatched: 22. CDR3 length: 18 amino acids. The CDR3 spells CSVRTGWVANSLVDTQYF. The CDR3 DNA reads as TGCAGCGTTAGGACAGGTTGGGTGGCTAATAGCTTGGTAGATACGCAGTATTTT.

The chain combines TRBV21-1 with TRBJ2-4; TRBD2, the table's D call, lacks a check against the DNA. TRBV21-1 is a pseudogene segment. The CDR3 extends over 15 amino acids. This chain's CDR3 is CASSKARDLENIQYF. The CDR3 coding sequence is TGTGCCAGCAGCAAAGCGCGGGACCTGGAAAACATTCAGTACTTC.

CDR3 protein: CASKVQGEETQYF. The CDR3 DNA is TGTGCCAGTAAGGTACAGGGGGAAGAGACCCAGTACTTC. The J gene is TRBJ2-5, the V gene TRBV19, with 8 bases matching TRBD1. There are 13 residues in the CDR3. Germline V gives CDR1 LNHDA, CDR2 SQIVND (reference sequence). J was trimmed by 3 bases and V by 7 bases; bases with no gene match: 4.

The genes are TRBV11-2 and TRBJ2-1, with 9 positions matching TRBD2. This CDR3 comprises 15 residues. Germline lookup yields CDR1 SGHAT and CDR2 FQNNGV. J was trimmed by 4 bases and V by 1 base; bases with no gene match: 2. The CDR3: CASSLGLADYNEQFF. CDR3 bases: TGTGCCAGCAGCTTAGGACTAGCGGATTACAATGAGCAGTTCTTC.

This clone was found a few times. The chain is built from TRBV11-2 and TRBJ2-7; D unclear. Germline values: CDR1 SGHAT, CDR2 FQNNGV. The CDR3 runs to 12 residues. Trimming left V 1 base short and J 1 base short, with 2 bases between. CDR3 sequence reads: CASSLASYEQYF. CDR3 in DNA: TGTGCCAGCAGCTTAGCATCCTACGAGCAGTACTTC.

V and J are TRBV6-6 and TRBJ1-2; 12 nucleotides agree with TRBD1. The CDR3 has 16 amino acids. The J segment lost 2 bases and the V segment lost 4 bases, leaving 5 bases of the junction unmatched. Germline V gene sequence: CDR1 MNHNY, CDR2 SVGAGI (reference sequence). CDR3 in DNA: TGTGCCAGCAGTTTGGGACAGGGGGCCGAAAACTATGGCTACACCTTC. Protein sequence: CASSLGQGAENYGYTF.

CDR3 protein: CASTFGAHYGYTF. DNA for the CDR3: TGTGCCAGCACCTTCGGAGCACACTATGGCTACACCTTC. The chain has TRBV28 and TRBJ1-2, with no clear D. V lost 7 bases and J 3 bases, leaving 12 bases between the germline ends. The CDR3 loop spans 13 amino acids. Germline V gene data show CDR1 as MDHEN and CDR2 as SYDVKM.

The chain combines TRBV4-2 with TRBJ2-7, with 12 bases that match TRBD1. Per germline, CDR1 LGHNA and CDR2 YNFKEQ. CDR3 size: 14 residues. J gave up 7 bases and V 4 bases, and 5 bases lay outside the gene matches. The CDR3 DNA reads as TGTGCCAGCAGCCCGGGACAGGGGGCGTGGGAGCAGTACTTC. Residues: CASSPGQGAWEQYF.

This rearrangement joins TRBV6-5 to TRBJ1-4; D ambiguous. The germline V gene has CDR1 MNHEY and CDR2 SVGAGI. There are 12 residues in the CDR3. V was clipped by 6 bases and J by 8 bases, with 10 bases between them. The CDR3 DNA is TGTGCCAGCAGCCCCCGGGGAGAAAAACTGTTTTTT. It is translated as CASSPRGEKLFF.

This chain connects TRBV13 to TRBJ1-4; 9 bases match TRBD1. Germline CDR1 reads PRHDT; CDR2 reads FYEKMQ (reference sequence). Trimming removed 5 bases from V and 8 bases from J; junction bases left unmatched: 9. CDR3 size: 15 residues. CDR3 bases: TGTGCCAGCAGCCAACAGGGGGCGTTAAACGAAAAACTGTTTTTT. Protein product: CASSQQGALNEKLFF.

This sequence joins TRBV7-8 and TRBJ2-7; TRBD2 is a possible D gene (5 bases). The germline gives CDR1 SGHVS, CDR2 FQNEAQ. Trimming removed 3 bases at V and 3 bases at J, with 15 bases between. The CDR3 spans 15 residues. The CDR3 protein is CASSFKIGRDYEQYF. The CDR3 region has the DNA TGTGCCAGCAGCTTCAAAATCGGACGGGACTACGAGCAGTACTTC.

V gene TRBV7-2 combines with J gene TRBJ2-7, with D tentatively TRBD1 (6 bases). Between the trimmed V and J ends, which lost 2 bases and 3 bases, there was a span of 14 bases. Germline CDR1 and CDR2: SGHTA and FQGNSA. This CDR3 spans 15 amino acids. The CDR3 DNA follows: TGTGCCAGCAGCTTAAAGCCTGGACAGTTCTACGAGCAGTACTTC. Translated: CASSLKPGQFYEQYF. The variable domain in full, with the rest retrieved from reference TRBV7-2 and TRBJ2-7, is GAGVSQSPSNKVTEKGKDVELRCDPISGHTALYWYRQSLGQGLEFLIYFQGNSAPDKSGLPSDRFSAERTGGSVSTLTIQRTQQEDSAVYLCASSLKPGQFYEQYFGPGTRLTVT.

The chain's CDR3 is CASSYGLHYEQYF. The CDR3 DNA sequence: TGTGCCAGCAGTTACGGACTACACTACGAGCAGTACTTC. The chain couples TRBV6-6 to TRBJ2-7, with D tentatively TRBD2 (6 bases). Germline V gene lookup returns CDR1 MNHNY and CDR2 SVGAGI (reference sequence). The CDR3 runs to 13 residues. V lost 2 bases and J 3 bases, leaving 8 bases between the germline ends.